This TCR beta chain was sequenced during a study of beta chain features in type 1 diabetes. Study details: There was similarity between patients and healthy donors in age, gender and cell yields.

This clone was seen ten or more times. Its matching antigen is unknown. Germline V gene lookup returns CDR1 MDHEN and CDR2 SYDVKM. The V gene end was trimmed by 3 bases and the J gene end by 4 bases; junction bases not matched to a gene: 7. The CDR3 spans 15 residues. Findings and limits, study-wide: Shortening of TCRB CDR3s, moderate but significant, appeared in all four CD4+ subsets of Type 1 diabetes patients. Compared with healthy donors, patients appeared to share more similar naive, central memory and regulatory TCRB repertoires. The question of HLA type influencing TCRB rearrangement was one that remained unresolved here. Highly expressing activated T cells could be over-counted with a cDNA template.

Reverse transcription of all isolated RNA meant that expressed TCRB transcripts were sequenced. Some clones are missing from TCRdb's copy, which holds only in-frame ones; the method was immunoSEQ multiplex PCR. This table holds 310,000 or so clones, around 9% found once. The sequence was collected from a man aged 30 to 45 with type 1 diabetes. This sequence joins TRBV28 and TRBJ2-3, with 7 bases fitting TRBD1. Sequenced: central memory CD4+ T cells from blood. CDR3 loop: CASSLLTGPSDTQYF. DNA for the CDR3: TGTGCCAGCAGTTTGTTGACAGGGCCTTCAGATACGCAGTATTTT.